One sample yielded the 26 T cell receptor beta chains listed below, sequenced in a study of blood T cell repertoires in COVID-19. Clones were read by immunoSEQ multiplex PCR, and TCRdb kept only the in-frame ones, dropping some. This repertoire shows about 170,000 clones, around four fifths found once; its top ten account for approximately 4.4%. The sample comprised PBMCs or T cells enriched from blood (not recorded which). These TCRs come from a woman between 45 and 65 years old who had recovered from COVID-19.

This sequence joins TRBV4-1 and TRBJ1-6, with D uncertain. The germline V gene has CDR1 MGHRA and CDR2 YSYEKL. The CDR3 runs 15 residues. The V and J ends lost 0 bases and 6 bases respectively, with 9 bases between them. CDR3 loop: CASSQDSQPNSPLHF. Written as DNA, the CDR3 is TGCGCCAGCAGCCAAGATTCACAGCCTAATTCACCCCTCCACTTT.

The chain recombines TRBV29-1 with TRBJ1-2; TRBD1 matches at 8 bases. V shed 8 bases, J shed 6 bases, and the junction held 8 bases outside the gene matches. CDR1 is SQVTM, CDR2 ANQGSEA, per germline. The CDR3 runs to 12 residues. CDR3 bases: TGCAGCCCCGAGGCAGGGGGCAATGGCTACACCTTC. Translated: CSPEAGGNGYTF.

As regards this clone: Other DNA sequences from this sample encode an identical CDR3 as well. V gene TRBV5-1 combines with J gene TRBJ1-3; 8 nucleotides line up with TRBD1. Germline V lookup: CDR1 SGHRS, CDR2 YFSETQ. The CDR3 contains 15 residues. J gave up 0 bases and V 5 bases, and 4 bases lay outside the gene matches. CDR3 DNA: TGCGCCAGCAGTCTTGACAGGGGCTCTGGAAACACCATATATTTT. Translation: CASSLDRGSGNTIYF. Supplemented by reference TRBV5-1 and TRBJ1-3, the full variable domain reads KAGVTQTPRYLIKTRGQQVTLSCSPISGHRSVSWYQQTPGQGLQFLFEYFSETQRNKGNFPGRFSGRQFSNSRSEMNVSTLELGDSALYLCASSLDRGSGNTIYFGEGSWLTVV.

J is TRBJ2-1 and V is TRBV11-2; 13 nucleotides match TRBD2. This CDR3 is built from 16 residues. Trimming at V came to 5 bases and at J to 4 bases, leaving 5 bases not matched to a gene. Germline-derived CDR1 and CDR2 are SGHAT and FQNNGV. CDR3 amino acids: CASSPPGLAGYNEQFF. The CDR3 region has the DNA TGTGCCAGCAGCCCTCCGGGACTAGCGGGGTACAATGAGCAGTTCTTC.

CDR3 DNA sequence: TGTGCCAGTAGTAAGGGGAATCAGCCCCAGCATTTT. Protein product: CASSKGNQPQHF. J is TRBJ1-5 and V is TRBV19; perhaps TRBD1 as D (5 bases). Trimming removed 4 bases from V and 4 bases from J, with 5 bases in between. Germline assignment: CDR1 LNHDA and CDR2 SQIVND (reference sequence). The CDR3 is made up of 12 amino acids.

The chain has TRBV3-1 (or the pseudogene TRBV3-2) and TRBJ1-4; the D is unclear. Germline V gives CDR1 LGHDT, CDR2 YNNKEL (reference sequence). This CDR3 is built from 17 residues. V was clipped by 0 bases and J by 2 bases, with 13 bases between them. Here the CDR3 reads CASSQEGSPGTNEKLFF. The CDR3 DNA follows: TGTGCCAGCAGCCAAGAGGGCAGCCCTGGGACTAATGAAAAACTGTTTTTT.

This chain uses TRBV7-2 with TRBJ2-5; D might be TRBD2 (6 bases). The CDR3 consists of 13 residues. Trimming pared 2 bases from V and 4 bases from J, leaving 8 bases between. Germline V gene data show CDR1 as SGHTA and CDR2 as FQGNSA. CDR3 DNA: TGTGCCAGCAGCTTACTAGCGAGAGAGACCCAGTACTTC. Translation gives CASSLLARETQYF.

The CDR3 sequence is CASSLGLAGDTQYF. DNA for the CDR3: TGTGCCAGCAGCTTGGGACTAGCAGGGGATACGCAGTATTTT. The chain links TRBV5-6 to TRBJ2-3; 7 nucleotides agree with TRBD2. The CDR3 spans 14 residues. The V segment lost 0 bases and the J segment 6 bases; nucleotides outside the gene matches: 4. Germline values: CDR1 SGHDT, CDR2 YYEEEE.

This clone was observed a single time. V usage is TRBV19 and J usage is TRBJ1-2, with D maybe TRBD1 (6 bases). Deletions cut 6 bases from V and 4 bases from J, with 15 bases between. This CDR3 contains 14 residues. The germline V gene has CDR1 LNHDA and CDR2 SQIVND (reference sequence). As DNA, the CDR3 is TGTGCCAGTAGCCTAACAGGGCCGGGCTATGGCTACACCTTC. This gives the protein CASSLTGPGYGYTF.

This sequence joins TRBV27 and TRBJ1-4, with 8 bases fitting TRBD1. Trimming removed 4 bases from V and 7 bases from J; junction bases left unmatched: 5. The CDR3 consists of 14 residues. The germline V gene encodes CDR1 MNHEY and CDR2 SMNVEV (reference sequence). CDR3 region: CASSSGQATEKLFF. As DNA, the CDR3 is TGTGCCAGCAGTTCGGGACAGGCGACTGAAAAACTGTTTTTT.

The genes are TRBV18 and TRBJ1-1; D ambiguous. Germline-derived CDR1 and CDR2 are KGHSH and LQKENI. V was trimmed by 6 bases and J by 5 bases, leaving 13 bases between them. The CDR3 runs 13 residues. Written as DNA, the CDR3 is TGTGCCAGCTCCCCAAGTCCACGGACTGAAGCTTTCTTT. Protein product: CASSPSPRTEAFF.

CDR3 amino acids: CASSSQLRRGYTF. DNA for the CDR3: TGTGCCAGCAGTTCCCAATTGAGGAGAGGCTACACCTTC. The rearrangement uses TRBV28 and TRBJ1-2; D is undetermined. The germline V gene has CDR1 MDHEN and CDR2 SYDVKM. Trimming removed 4 bases at V and 8 bases at J, with 14 bases between. This CDR3 region has 13 residues.

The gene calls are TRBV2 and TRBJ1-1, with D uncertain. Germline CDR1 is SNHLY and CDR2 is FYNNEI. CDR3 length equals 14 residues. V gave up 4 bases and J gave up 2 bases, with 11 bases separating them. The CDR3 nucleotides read TGTGCCAGCAGTGGTTTGGCAGTCAACACTGAAGCTTTCTTT. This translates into CASSGLAVNTEAFF.

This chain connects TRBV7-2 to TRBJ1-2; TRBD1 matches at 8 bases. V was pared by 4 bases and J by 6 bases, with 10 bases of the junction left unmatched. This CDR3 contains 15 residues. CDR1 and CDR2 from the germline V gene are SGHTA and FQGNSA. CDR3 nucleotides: TGTGCCAGCAGCTCGAGGACAGGGCTCAGTCATGGCTACACCTTC. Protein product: CASSSRTGLSHGYTF.

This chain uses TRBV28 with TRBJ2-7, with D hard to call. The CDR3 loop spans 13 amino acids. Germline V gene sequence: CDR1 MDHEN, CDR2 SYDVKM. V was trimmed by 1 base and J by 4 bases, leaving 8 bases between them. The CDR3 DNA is TGTGCCAGCAGTTTATCGGCCGGGTACGAGCAGTACGTC. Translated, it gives CASSLSAGYEQYV.

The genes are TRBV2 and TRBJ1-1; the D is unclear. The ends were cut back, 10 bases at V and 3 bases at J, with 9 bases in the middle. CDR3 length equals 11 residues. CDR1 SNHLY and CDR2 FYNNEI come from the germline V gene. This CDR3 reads CATHQDTEAFF. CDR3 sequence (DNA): TGTGCCACTCATCAGGACACTGAAGCTTTCTTT.

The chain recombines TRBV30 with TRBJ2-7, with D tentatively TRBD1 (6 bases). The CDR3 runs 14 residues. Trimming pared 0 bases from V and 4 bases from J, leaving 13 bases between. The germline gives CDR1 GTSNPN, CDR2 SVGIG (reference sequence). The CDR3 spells CAWSVGGSEYEQYV. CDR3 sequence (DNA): TGTGCCTGGAGTGTAGGGGGTAGCGAGTACGAGCAGTACGTC.

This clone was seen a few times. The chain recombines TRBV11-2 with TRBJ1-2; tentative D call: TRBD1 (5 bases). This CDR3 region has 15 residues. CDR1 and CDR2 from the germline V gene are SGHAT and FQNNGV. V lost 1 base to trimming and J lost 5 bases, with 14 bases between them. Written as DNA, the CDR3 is TGTGCCAGCAGCTTAGGTTCCCCGACAGAATATGGCTACACCTTC. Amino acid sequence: CASSLGSPTEYGYTF. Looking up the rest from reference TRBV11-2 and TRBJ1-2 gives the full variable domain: EAGVAQSPRYKIIEKRQSVAFWCNPISGHATLYWYQQILGQGPKLLIQFQNNGVVDDSQLPKDRFSAERLKGVDSTLKIQPAKLEDSAVYLCASSLGSPTEYGYTFGSGTRLTVV.

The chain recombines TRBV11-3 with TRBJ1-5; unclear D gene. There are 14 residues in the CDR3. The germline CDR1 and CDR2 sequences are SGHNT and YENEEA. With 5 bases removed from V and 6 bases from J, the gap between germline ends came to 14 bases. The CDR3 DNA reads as TGTGCCAGCAGCCCCTACAGCCAGGTTCAGCCCCAGCATTTT. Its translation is CASSPYSQVQPQHF.

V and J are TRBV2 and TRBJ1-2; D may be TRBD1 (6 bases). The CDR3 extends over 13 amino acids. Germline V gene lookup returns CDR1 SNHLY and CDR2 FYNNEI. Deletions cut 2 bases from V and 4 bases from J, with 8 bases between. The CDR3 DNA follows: TGTGCCAGCAGTGAACCAGGGGCCTATGGCTACACCTTC. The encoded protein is CASSEPGAYGYTF.

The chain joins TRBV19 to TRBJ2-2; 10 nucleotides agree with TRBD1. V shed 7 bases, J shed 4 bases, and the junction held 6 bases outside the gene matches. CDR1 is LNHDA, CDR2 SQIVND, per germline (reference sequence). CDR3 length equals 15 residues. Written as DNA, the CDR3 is TGTGCCAGTAAGTTCGACAGGGGGCCCACCGGGGAGCTGTTTTTT. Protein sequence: CASKFDRGPTGELFF.

The CDR3 spells CASSLGTANTGELFF. The CDR3 DNA sequence: TGTGCCAGCAGCCTGGGGACAGCTAACACCGGGGAGCTGTTTTTT. The chain carries TRBV7-8 and TRBJ2-2; TRBD1 matches 7 bases. The CDR3 spans 15 residues. Germline loops: CDR1 SGHVS, CDR2 FQNEAQ. Unmatched junction bases numbered 5, after V lost 5 bases and J lost 2 bases.

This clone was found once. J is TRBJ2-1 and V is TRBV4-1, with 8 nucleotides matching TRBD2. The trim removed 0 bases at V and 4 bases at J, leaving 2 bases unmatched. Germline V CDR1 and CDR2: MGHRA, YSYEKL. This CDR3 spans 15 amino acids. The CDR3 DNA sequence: TGCGCCAGCAGCCAAGATATAGCGGGGTACAATGAGCAGTTCTTC. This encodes CASSQDIAGYNEQFF.

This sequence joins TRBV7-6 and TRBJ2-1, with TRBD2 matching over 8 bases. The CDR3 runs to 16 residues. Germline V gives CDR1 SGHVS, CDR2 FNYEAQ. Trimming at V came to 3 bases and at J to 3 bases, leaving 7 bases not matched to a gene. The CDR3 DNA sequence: TGTGCCAGCAGCTTTACGATACGGGGGGGCTACAATGAGCAGTTCTTC. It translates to CASSFTIRGGYNEQFF. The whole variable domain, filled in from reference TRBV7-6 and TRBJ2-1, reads GAGVSQSPRYKVTKRGQDVALRCDPISGHVSLYWYRQALGQGPEFLTYFNYEAQQDKSGLPNDRFSAERPEGSISTLTIQRTEQRDSAMYRCASSFTIRGGYNEQFFGPGTRLTVL.

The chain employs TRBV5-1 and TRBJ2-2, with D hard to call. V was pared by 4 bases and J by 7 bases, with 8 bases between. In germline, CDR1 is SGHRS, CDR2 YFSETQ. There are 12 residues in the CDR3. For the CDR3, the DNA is TGCGCCAGCAGCCATCTAGACGGGGAGCTGTTTTTT. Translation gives CASSHLDGELFF.

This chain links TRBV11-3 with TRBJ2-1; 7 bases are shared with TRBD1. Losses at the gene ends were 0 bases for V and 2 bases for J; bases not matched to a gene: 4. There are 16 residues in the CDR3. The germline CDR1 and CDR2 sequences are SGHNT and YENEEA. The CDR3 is CASSLEQGSTYNEQFF. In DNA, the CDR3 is TGTGCCAGCAGCTTAGAACAGGGGTCAACCTACAATGAGCAGTTCTTC.